These 16 T cell receptor beta chains came from one sample sequenced in a study of identical twins. One entry per CDR3 protein results from TCRdb running MiXCR on the 5' RACE reads. The data show 540,000 or so distinct CDR3 sequences, under 25% seen once. The sample was also reused in another study, on yellow fever vaccine responses in identical twins.

The source material was CD4+ T cells sorted from blood. Receptor source: a woman aged 18-29 years in good health.

The chain employs TRBV11-2 and TRBJ2-7; TRBD1 agrees at 12 bases. The CDR3 sequence is 15 residues long. Per germline, CDR1 SGHAT and CDR2 FQNNGV. V was pared by 6 bases and J by 5 bases, with 8 bases of the junction left unmatched. The CDR3, as DNA: TGTGCCAGCAGACGGGGGACAGGGGGCGTCAACGAGCAGTACTTC. Amino acids: CASRRGTGGVNEQYF.

This clonotype was found a few times. V gene TRBV5-1 combines with J gene TRBJ1-1, with D perhaps matching TRBD1 (6 bases). The V and J ends lost 5 bases and 3 bases respectively, with 20 bases between them. Per the germline V gene, CDR1 is SGHRS and CDR2 is YFSETQ. The CDR3 consists of 16 residues. As DNA, the CDR3 is TGCGCCAGCAGTTCAGGAGGTGGGGGCAGTCACACTGAAGCTTTCTTT. Protein: CASSSGGGGSHTEAFF.

The chain combines TRBV4-1 with TRBJ2-1; TRBD2 agrees at 11 bases. Germline assignment: CDR1 MGHRA and CDR2 YSYEKL. The CDR3 consists of 19 residues. With V trimmed by 0 bases and J by 3 bases, 10 bases remained unmatched. CDR3 sequence: CASSQDPPPGLAVYNEQFF. For the CDR3, the DNA is TGCGCCAGCAGCCAAGATCCCCCTCCGGGACTAGCGGTCTACAATGAGCAGTTCTTC.

This clonotype was counted between two and nine times. The genes are TRBV15 and TRBJ2-3; a possible D gene is TRBD2 (6 bases). Trimming took 1 base from V and 11 from J, leaving 7 bases between them. This CDR3 comprises 11 residues. The germline V gene has CDR1 LNHNV and CDR2 YYDKDF (reference sequence). CDR3 nucleotide sequence: TGTGCCACCAGCAGAGTGGGGGGGCAGTATTTT. Its protein is CATSRVGGQYF. Full variable domain (outside the CDR3, taken from reference TRBV15 and TRBJ2-3): DAMVIQNPRYQVTQFGKPVTLSCSQTLNHNVMYWYQQKSSQAPKLLFHYYDKDFNNEADTPDNFQSRRPNTSFCFLDIRSPGLGDTAMYLCATSRVGGQYFGPGTRLTVL.

V is TRBV14 and J is TRBJ2-5; 12 bases agree with TRBD2. CDR1 SGHDN and CDR2 FVKESK come from the germline V gene. The J segment lost 5 bases and the V segment lost 1 base, leaving 5 bases of the junction unmatched. The CDR3 is 16 amino acids. Here the CDR3 reads CASSQGALAGGETQYF. The CDR3, as DNA: TGTGCCAGCAGCCAAGGGGCTCTAGCGGGAGGGGAGACCCAGTACTTC.

The gene calls are TRBV5-1 and TRBJ2-7, with 7 nucleotides matching TRBD2. The CDR3 sequence is 13 residues long. Germline V gene sequence: CDR1 SGHRS, CDR2 YFSETQ. V was pared by 4 bases and J by 5 bases, with 6 bases of the junction left unmatched. CDR3 sequence reads: CASSMTSFDEQYF. In DNA form, the CDR3 reads TGCGCCAGCAGCATGACTAGCTTCGACGAGCAGTACTTC.

This clonotype was counted a few times. CDR3: CASIGLRSGGRADTQYF. Here the CDR3 DNA reads TGTGCCAGCATCGGCCTGCGTAGCGGGGGACGGGCAGATACGCAGTATTTT. The V gene is TRBV2, the J gene TRBJ2-3, with 9 positions matching TRBD2. Germline CDR1 is SNHLY and CDR2 is FYNNEI. The CDR3 has 17 residues. J lost 4 bases, V lost 7 bases, and 15 bases had no gene match.

The gene calls are TRBV15 and TRBJ2-5, with 9 bases matching TRBD1. Germline V gives CDR1 LNHNV, CDR2 YYDKDF (reference sequence). The CDR3 sequence is 15 residues long. V dropped 1 base and J dropped 4; count of bases not matched to a gene: 4. CDR3 sequence: CATSRGGQGGETQYF. CDR3 in DNA: TGTGCCACCAGCAGAGGGGGACAGGGTGGAGAGACCCAGTACTTC.

The rearrangement joins TRBV2 to TRBJ1-1, with a weak D call TRBD1 (6 bases). Trimming shortened V by 2 bases and J by 4 bases, and 11 bases separated the two germline ends. Looked up from germline, CDR1 is SNHLY and CDR2 is FYNNEI. The CDR3 loop spans 14 amino acids. The CDR3 protein is CASSEWGQTTEAFF. The CDR3 coding sequence is TGTGCCAGCAGTGAATGGGGGCAGACCACTGAAGCTTTCTTT.

The chain combines TRBV7-6 with TRBJ2-1; 8 bases are a match to TRBD2. Germline loops: CDR1 SGHVS, CDR2 FNYEAQ. The CDR3 has 16 amino acids. After removal of 5 bases from V and 2 bases from J, the junction contained 8 bases not matched to a gene. CDR3 DNA sequence: TGTGCCAGCAGCATACAAGCGGGAGCAGCCTACAATGAGCAGTTCTTC. This codes for CASSIQAGAAYNEQFF.

The rearrangement joins TRBV4-2 to TRBJ2-2; tentatively, D is TRBD2 (5 bases). The CDR3 extends over 12 amino acids. V was shortened by 4 bases and J by 8 bases, with 8 bases between the two germline ends. The germline gives CDR1 LGHNA, CDR2 YNFKEQ. The CDR3 nucleotides read TGTGCCAGCAGCCCCCGGGAAGGGGAGCTGTTTTTT. Encoded protein: CASSPREGELFF.

The chain is built from TRBV3-1 and TRBJ2-2; tentative D call: TRBD1 (5 bases). Deletions cut 6 bases from V and 6 bases from J, with 14 bases between. The CDR3 covers 14 residues. Germline values: CDR1 LGHDT, CDR2 YNNKEL (reference sequence). The CDR3 nucleotides read TGTGCCAGCAGTCAACAACAGGTTTCCGGGGAGCTGTTTTTT. The encoded protein is CASSQQQVSGELFF.

The rearrangement uses TRBV10-1 and TRBJ2-7; D unclear. Trimming took off 3 bases at V and 1 base at J, with 10 bases between the two ends. The CDR3 is 14 amino acids. Germline CDR1 reads WNHNN; CDR2 reads SYGVQD (reference sequence). Here the CDR3 DNA reads TGCGCCAGCAGTGAAAACTGGGCGTCCTACGAGCAGTACTTC. Amino acid sequence: CASSENWASYEQYF.

A single count supports this clonotype. The V and J genes are TRBV20-1 and TRBJ2-3; D might be TRBD1 (5 bases). Trimming took off 6 bases at V and 0 bases at J, with 16 bases between the two ends. The CDR3 loop spans 15 amino acids. CDR1 is DFQATT, CDR2 SNEGSKA, per germline (reference sequence). The CDR3 loop is CSATKQATSTDTQYF. The CDR3 bases are TGCAGTGCCACGAAACAGGCCACTAGCACAGATACGCAGTATTTT.

This clonotype was observed a handful of times. V usage is TRBV4-1 and J usage is TRBJ1-5; maybe TRBD1 (5 bases). Germline-derived CDR1 and CDR2 are MGHRA and YSYEKL. This CDR3 has 16 amino acids. Trimming left V 0 bases short and J 2 bases short, with 11 bases between. CDR3 amino acids: CASSQEWRGRNQPQHF. CDR3 coding DNA: TGCGCCAGCAGCCAAGAGTGGAGGGGACGCAATCAGCCCCAGCATTTT.

V is TRBV2 and J is TRBJ2-1; 9 positions match TRBD2. The length of the CDR3 is 12 residues. After removal of 2 bases from V and 10 bases from J, the junction contained 0 bases not matched to a gene. Germline V gene lookup returns CDR1 SNHLY and CDR2 FYNNEI. CDR3 protein: CASSELAGEQFF. The CDR3 nucleotides are TGTGCCAGCAGTGAACTAGCGGGGGAGCAGTTCTTC.